These 5 T cell receptor beta chains share one sample of origin, sequenced in a study of T cell changes during pregnancy in multiple sclerosis. Sequencing was performed with immunoSEQ multiplex PCR; in TCRdb, only in-frame clones are kept and a portion is missing. The data contain tens of thousands of clones, 88% of them seen just once; the ten biggest clones take up roughly 1%. Specimen: CD4+ T cells from peripheral blood mononuclear cells, collected in the second trimester of pregnancy. The source is a female donor with multiple sclerosis, enrolled in a pregnancy study.

The genes are TRBV9 and TRBJ2-7, with TRBD2 as a possible D gene (6 bases). This CDR3 has 13 amino acids. Trimming shortened V by 0 bases and J by 4 bases, and 8 bases separated the two germline ends. Germline V gene data show CDR1 as SGDLS and CDR2 as YYNGEE. CDR3 sequence reads: CASSVGLGYEQYF. The CDR3 DNA is TGTGCCAGCAGCGTAGGACTAGGGTACGAGCAGTACTTC.

The genes are TRBV5-1 and TRBJ1-2; the D gene is possibly TRBD1 (6 bases). Germline V lookup: CDR1 SGHRS, CDR2 YFSETQ. V was pared by 4 bases and J by 5 bases, with 15 bases between. This CDR3 region has 14 residues. CDR3 nucleotides: TGCGCCAGCAGCATCGAACAGGGTATTTATGGCTACACCTTC. This gives the protein CASSIEQGIYGYTF.

The rearrangement links TRBV14 to TRBJ1-1; D is uncertain. The CDR3 length is 13 residues. V was trimmed by 4 bases and J by 3 bases, leaving 9 bases between them. Germline V gene lookup returns CDR1 SGHDN and CDR2 FVKESK. The CDR3 protein is CASSLGGHTEAFF. As DNA, the CDR3 is TGTGCCAGCAGCCTAGGAGGACACACTGAAGCTTTCTTT.

The chain couples TRBV10-3 to TRBJ2-7; D gene unclear. Germline V lookup: CDR1 ENHRY, CDR2 SYGVKD. The length of the CDR3 is 11 residues. The germline V and J ends were trimmed by 10 bases and 3 bases, with 10 bases remaining between them. CDR3 DNA sequence: TGTGCCACCGCTAGTAACTACGAGCAGTACTTC. This codes for CATASNYEQYF.

The V call is TRBV5-4, the J call TRBJ1-2; weak D call: TRBD1 (6 bases). V gave up 4 bases and J gave up 7 bases, with 11 bases separating them. Germline V gene sequence: CDR1 SGHNT, CDR2 YYREEE (reference sequence). CDR3 length equals 12 residues. CDR3 DNA: TGTGCCAGCAGCACAACAGGGTTTGGCTACACCTTC. Translating gives CASSTTGFGYTF.